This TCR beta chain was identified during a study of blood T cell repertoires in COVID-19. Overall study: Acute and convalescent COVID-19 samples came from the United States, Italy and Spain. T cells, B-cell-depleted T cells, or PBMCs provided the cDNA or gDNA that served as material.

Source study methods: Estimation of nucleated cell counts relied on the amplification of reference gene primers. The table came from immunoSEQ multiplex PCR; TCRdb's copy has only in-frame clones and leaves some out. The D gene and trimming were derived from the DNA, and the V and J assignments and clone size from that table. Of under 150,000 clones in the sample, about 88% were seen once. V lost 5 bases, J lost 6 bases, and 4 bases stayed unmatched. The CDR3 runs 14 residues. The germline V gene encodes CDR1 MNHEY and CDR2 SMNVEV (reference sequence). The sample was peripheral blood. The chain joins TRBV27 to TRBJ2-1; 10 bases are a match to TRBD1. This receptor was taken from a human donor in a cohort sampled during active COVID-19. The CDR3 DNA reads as TGTGCCAGCAGTCCAAGGACAGGGGGCAATGAGCAGTTCTTC. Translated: CASSPRTGGNEQFF.